This T cell receptor beta chain is from a study of a mutant IDH1 vaccine in newly diagnosed glioma. Study details: Vaccinations were initiated 4-6 weeks following radiotherapy alone, or were given together with temozolomide cycles. Previous care, which was radiotherapy, temozolomide, or both, most often involved both.

Study results and caveats: Patients mounted vaccine-induced immune responses in about 92% of cases. Variations in leading peripheral T cell clonotypes appeared to have no connection with pseudoprogression.

The data were produced by immunoSEQ multiplex PCR, yet TCRdb's version contains in-frame clones alone and is incomplete. The profile shows tens of thousands of clones, 60% to 80% of them singletons. Time point defined: week 11, during vaccination. The study gave 300 ug of mutant IDH1 20-mer peptide per vaccine dose, with topical imiquimod. As concerns this clone: Its antigen is not known.

This specimen consisted of PBMCs, obtained from a glioma patient whose treatment included an IDH1 peptide vaccine. The TCR originated in a woman in her late teens or twenties with glioma.

CDR3 coding DNA: TGTGCCAGCAGTTCCCCAGACAGGGTGGGTTCTAACTATGGCTACACCTTC. This translates into CASSSPDRVGSNYGYTF. The chain couples TRBV28 to TRBJ1-2; 7 nucleotides line up with TRBD1. The junction had 11 bases not matched to a gene; V was cut back by 4 bases and J by 0 bases. The V gene's germline CDR1 is MDHEN and CDR2 SYDVKM. The CDR3 is made up of 17 amino acids.